Below are 28 T cell receptor beta chains sequenced from a single sample in a study of cytomegalovirus exposure and HLA in healthy donors. Researchers ran the PCR with 60 Vbeta and 13 Jbeta primers. The data were produced by immunoSEQ multiplex PCR, yet TCRdb's version contains in-frame clones alone and is incomplete. The table has fewer than 130,000 clones, over 65% seen once. The material sequenced was PBMCs. These receptors all stem from a female donor in good health and CMV-seropositive.

The chain links TRBV2 to TRBJ2-3, with D perhaps TRBD1 (5 bases). The CDR3 sequence is 16 residues long. Trimming removed 1 base from V and 1 base from J, with 12 bases in between. CDR1 and CDR2 from the germline V gene are SNHLY and FYNNEI. The CDR3 sequence: CASSEDRPGRTDTQYF. The DNA of the CDR3 is TGTGCCAGCAGTGAAGACAGGCCAGGTCGCACAGATACGCAGTATTTT.

The J gene is TRBJ1-5, the V gene TRBV6-1; TRBD1 might be the D (6 bases). The V gene lost 4 bases and the J gene lost 2 bases, with 18 bases spanning the gap. The CDR3 is 17 amino acids. Germline CDR1 and CDR2: MNHNS and SASEGT. The CDR3 DNA is TGTGCCAGCAGTGTTTTGCAGGGGTTTAATGGCAATCAGCCCCAGCATTTT. As protein: CASSVLQGFNGNQPQHF.

The chain links TRBV10-3 to TRBJ2-3; possibly TRBD2 for D (5 bases). Germline V gene sequence: CDR1 ENHRY, CDR2 SYGVKD. The CDR3 extends over 14 amino acids. The V and J ends lost 3 bases and 6 bases respectively, with 13 bases between them. CDR3 nucleotide sequence: TGTGCCATCAGTGAACCGGGTACGGGGGATACGCAGTATTTT. It is translated as CAISEPGTGDTQYF.

This clone was seen a handful of times. Other DNA sequences within the sample encode an identical CDR3. The chain joins TRBV28 to TRBJ2-7; a weak D match, TRBD2 (6 bases). CDR1 and CDR2 (germline): MDHEN, SYDVKM. This CDR3 has 15 amino acids. The germline V and J ends were trimmed by 2 bases and 3 bases, with 14 bases remaining between them. CDR3 protein: CASSLAAGGSYEQYF. CDR3 nucleotides: TGTGCCAGCAGTTTAGCTGCTGGGGGGAGCTACGAGCAGTACTTC.

The chain employs TRBV5-4 and TRBJ1-2; TRBD1 is a possible D gene (6 bases). Looked up from germline, CDR1 is SGHNT and CDR2 is YYREEE (reference sequence). This CDR3 comprises 13 residues. Trimming took 4 bases from V and 4 from J, leaving 11 bases between them. DNA for the CDR3: TGTGCCAGCAGCCCAGGGGTTATCTATGGCTACACCTTC. Protein: CASSPGVIYGYTF.

The chain carries TRBV18 and TRBJ2-1; D unclear. CDR1 and CDR2 (germline): KGHSH, LQKENI. The CDR3 is 12 amino acids. The ends were cut back, 2 bases at V and 8 bases at J, with 7 bases in the middle. This CDR3 is CASSPSRDEQFF. CDR3 nucleotides: TGTGCCAGCTCACCATCCCGGGATGAGCAGTTCTTC.

The chain couples TRBV4-1 to TRBJ2-1; the match to TRBD2 covers 13 bases. The junction had 8 bases not matched to a gene; V was cut back by 4 bases and J by 11 bases. The CDR3 consists of 15 residues. Per germline, CDR1 MGHRA and CDR2 YSYEKL. CDR3 DNA sequence: TGCGCCAGCAGCCGCGCCGGGACTAGCGGGATTCAGCAGTTCTTC. It is translated as CASSRAGTSGIQQFF.

The sample holds a few counts of this clone. The chain couples TRBV27 to TRBJ2-7; TRBD2 aligns across 7 bases. CDR1 and CDR2 (germline): MNHEY, SMNVEV (reference sequence). The CDR3 consists of 14 residues. Trimming took 7 bases from V and 5 from J; bases not matched to a gene: 11. CDR3 nucleotides: TGTGCCAGCACCCCATCCGGACTAGGAAACGAGCAGTACTTC. Encoded protein: CASTPSGLGNEQYF.

This clone has a single count. J is TRBJ1-5 and V is TRBV2; 11 nucleotides line up with TRBD1. Losses at the gene ends were 6 bases for V and 4 bases for J; bases not matched to a gene: 5. The germline V gene encodes CDR1 SNHLY and CDR2 FYNNEI. This CDR3 is 15 amino acids long. The CDR3 DNA is TGTGCCAGCAGACGGACAGGGGGCGCAAATCAGCCCCAGCATTTT. It codes for CASRRTGGANQPQHF.

This clone was seen a single time. The chain has TRBV6-5 and TRBJ2-3, with 7 nucleotides matching TRBD2. The CDR3 covers 14 residues. Germline V lookup: CDR1 MNHEY, CDR2 SVGAGI. Losses at the gene ends were 7 bases for V and 2 bases for J; bases not matched to a gene: 6. Written as DNA, the CDR3 is TGTGCCAGCAAGGGCGGGAGAGCCACAGATACGCAGTATTTT. It yields the protein CASKGGRATDTQYF.

This rearrangement joins TRBV7-3 to TRBJ1-1; unclear D gene. The V end was cut by 5 bases, the J end by 2 bases, with 9 bases between. CDR1 SGHTA and CDR2 FQGTGA come from the germline V gene. This CDR3 spans 13 amino acids. The CDR3 sequence: CASSQQSNTEAFF. CDR3 sequence (DNA): TGTGCCAGCAGCCAACAGTCTAACACTGAAGCTTTCTTT.

V gene TRBV11-1 combines with J gene TRBJ2-1, with D possibly matching TRBD2 (7 bases). The CDR3 is made up of 13 amino acids. CDR1 and CDR2 from the germline V gene are SGHAT and FQDESV (reference sequence). Trimming took off 3 bases at V and 12 bases at J, with 15 bases between the two ends. The chain's CDR3 is CASSFGGPRGQFF. The CDR3 nucleotides read TGTGCCAGCAGCTTCGGGGGGCCTCGGGGGCAGTTCTTC.

Only a few counts were recorded for this clone. J is TRBJ1-2 and V is TRBV7-9; TRBD1 is a possible D gene (6 bases). The germline V gene has CDR1 SEHNR and CDR2 FQNEAQ (reference sequence). CDR3 length: 13 residues. V was shortened by 5 bases and J by 8 bases, with 15 bases between the two germline ends. This CDR3 reads CASSEETQGGYTF. The CDR3 bases are TGTGCCAGCAGCGAGGAAACTCAGGGGGGCTACACCTTC. Using reference TRBV7-9 and TRBJ1-2 for the parts outside the CDR3, the full variable domain is DTGVSQNPRHKITKRGQNVTFRCDPISEHNRLYWYRQTLGQGPEFLTYFQNEAQLEKSRLLSDRFSAERPKGSFSTLEIQRTEQGDSAMYLCASSEETQGGYTFGSGTRLTVV.

The chain carries TRBV7-2 and TRBJ1-4; weak D call: TRBD1 (5 bases). Trimming pared 1 base from V and 12 bases from J, leaving 15 bases between. The CDR3 covers 14 residues. Germline lookup yields CDR1 SGHTA and CDR2 FQGNSA. CDR3 nucleotides: TGTGCCAGCAGCTTAGGCGCAGGGTTCGGTGAACTGTTTTTT. Translating gives CASSLGAGFGELFF.

The CDR3 spells CASSLERGRRNYGYTF. For the CDR3, the DNA is TGTGCCAGCAGCTTGGAAAGGGGAAGAAGGAACTATGGCTACACCTTC. V is TRBV5-8 and J is TRBJ1-2; D perhaps matches TRBD1 (5 bases). Germline V gene sequence: CDR1 SGHTS, CDR2 YDEGEE. CDR3 size: 16 residues. The V and J ends lost 0 bases and 2 bases respectively, with 14 bases between them.

The J gene is TRBJ2-7, the V gene TRBV28; possible D gene TRBD1, 6 bases. V lost 6 bases to trimming and J lost 3 bases, with 18 bases between them. CDR3 size: 15 residues. From germline, CDR1 is MDHEN and CDR2 SYDVKM. This CDR3 reads CASRPPGTSRYEQYF. CDR3 sequence (DNA): TGTGCCAGCAGACCTCCTGGGACATCCCGCTACGAGCAGTACTTC. The full variable domain, rest sourced from reference TRBV28 and TRBJ2-7, is DVKVTQSSRYLVKRTGEKVFLECVQDMDHENMFWYRQDPGLGLRLIYFSYDVKMKEKGDIPEGYSVSREKKERFSLILESASTNQTSMYLCASRPPGTSRYEQYFGPGTRLTVT.

The rearrangement uses TRBV5-1 and TRBJ1-1; D not certain. The CDR3 extends over 14 amino acids. V was cut by 3 bases and J by 2 bases, with 11 bases left in between. The germline CDR1 and CDR2 sequences are SGHRS and YFSETQ. As DNA, the CDR3 is TGCGCCAGCAGCTCGAGCGCCTATAACACTGAAGCTTTCTTT. Amino acids: CASSSSAYNTEAFF.

This clone appeared a single time. This specimen includes other DNA sequences encoding the same CDR3. V gene TRBV30 combines with J gene TRBJ1-5, with D perhaps TRBD1 (6 bases). Germline lookup yields CDR1 GTSNPN and CDR2 SVGIG (reference sequence). CDR3 length equals 13 residues. V lost 0 bases and J lost 5, with 8 bases in between. For the CDR3, the DNA is TGTGCCTGGAGTGTAAACAGGGATCAGCCCCAGCATTTT. Translated: CAWSVNRDQPQHF.

The rearrangement joins TRBV30 to TRBJ1-2, with D perhaps matching TRBD1 (5 bases). This CDR3 has 12 amino acids. Trimming shortened V by 4 bases and J by 8 bases, and 14 bases separated the two germline ends. Germline CDR1 and CDR2: GTSNPN and SVGIG (reference sequence). CDR3 sequence reads: CAWKSTGGGYTF. CDR3 DNA sequence: TGTGCCTGGAAGAGTACCGGGGGGGGCTACACCTTC.

The rearrangement joins TRBV19 to TRBJ2-1, with 7 bases identical to TRBD1. Per the germline V gene, CDR1 is LNHDA and CDR2 is SQIVND (reference sequence). Trimming removed 5 bases from V and 6 bases from J; junction bases left unmatched: 16. The CDR3 length is 17 residues. The CDR3 DNA follows: TGTGCCAGTAGTCATACAGGGGCCACCCGAGATTTCAATGAGCAGTTCTTC. Translated: CASSHTGATRDFNEQFF.

This chain connects TRBV4-1 to TRBJ1-4; D unclear. The germline CDR1 and CDR2 sequences are MGHRA and YSYEKL. The CDR3 runs 16 residues. V shed 0 bases and J shed 0 bases, with 8 bases lying between them. DNA for the CDR3: TGCGCCAGCAGCCAAGATCTAGCAGCAACTAATGAAAAACTGTTTTTT. Translating it yields CASSQDLAATNEKLFF.

The chain employs TRBV19 and TRBJ1-2, with 10 positions matching TRBD1. This CDR3 contains 14 residues. V dropped 7 bases and J dropped 9; count of bases not matched to a gene: 11. Germline CDR1 reads LNHDA; CDR2 reads SQIVND (reference sequence). CDR3 residues: CASKSTGGRRSYTF. CDR3 coding DNA: TGTGCCAGTAAGTCGACAGGGGGCAGGAGGAGCTACACCTTC.

The J gene is TRBJ2-1, the V gene TRBV5-4; 7 positions match TRBD2. The J segment lost 5 bases and the V segment lost 4 bases, leaving 3 bases of the junction unmatched. The CDR3 is 13 residues long. The V gene's germline CDR1 is SGHNT and CDR2 YYREEE (reference sequence). Here the CDR3 reads CASSTGLDNEQFF. For the CDR3, the DNA is TGTGCCAGCAGCACTGGACTAGACAATGAGCAGTTCTTC. The full variable domain, rest sourced from reference TRBV5-4 and TRBJ2-1, is ETGVTQSPTHLIKTRGQQVTLRCSSQSGHNTVSWYQQALGQGPQFIFQYYREEENGRGNFPPRFSGLQFPNYSSELNVNALELDDSALYLCASSTGLDNEQFFGPGTRLTVL.

The rearrangement joins TRBV15 to TRBJ1-1, with D possibly TRBD1 on 5 matching bases. The CDR3 runs to 16 residues. The germline gives CDR1 LNHNV, CDR2 YYDKDF (reference sequence). Between the trimmed V and J ends, which lost 3 bases and 6 bases, there was a span of 20 bases. CDR3 DNA: TGTGCCACCAGCAGGGGAACTCGGGGGGATGGGGCTGAAGCTTTCTTT. It encodes CATSRGTRGDGAEAFF.

This chain uses TRBV5-1 with TRBJ2-1; 8 nucleotides match TRBD2. CDR1 and CDR2 (germline): SGHRS, YFSETQ. The length of the CDR3 is 16 residues. J gave up 3 bases and V 0 bases, and 5 bases lay outside the gene matches. CDR3 amino acids: CASSLAGGPGYNEQFF. The CDR3 region has the DNA TGCGCCAGCAGCTTGGCGGGAGGGCCAGGCTACAATGAGCAGTTCTTC.

The chain links TRBV9 to TRBJ1-6, with 9 bases lining up with TRBD1. CDR1 is SGDLS and CDR2 is YYNGEE in the germline V gene. The J segment lost 6 bases and the V segment lost 0 bases, leaving 4 bases of the junction unmatched. This CDR3 region has 16 residues. As DNA, the CDR3 is TGTGCCAGCAGCGTAGCTGGGACAGGGCCTAATTCACCCCTCCACTTT. It specifies CASSVAGTGPNSPLHF.

The chain links TRBV28 to TRBJ1-5, with D unclear. This CDR3 is built from 14 residues. V lost 6 bases and J lost 4, with 13 bases in between. The germline CDR1 and CDR2 sequences are MDHEN and SYDVKM. The CDR3 DNA follows: TGTGCCAGCAGAACGGGGAATCTAAATCAGCCCCAGCATTTT. Translating it yields CASRTGNLNQPQHF.

The V and J genes are TRBV29-1 and TRBJ2-7; D is perhaps TRBD2 (5 bases). The germline V gene encodes CDR1 SQVTM and CDR2 ANQGSEA. Trimming pared 3 bases from V and 2 bases from J, leaving 14 bases between. The CDR3 totals 14 residues. The CDR3 sequence: CSVDLLEVTYEQYF. CDR3 DNA sequence: TGCAGCGTTGATCTACTAGAGGTAACCTACGAGCAGTACTTC.